These T cell receptor beta chains were read from a single sample in a study of glioma-infiltrating T cells after dendritic cell vaccination. The repertoire was sequenced with immunoSEQ multiplex PCR; TCRdb's copy has only in-frame clones and lacks some. The repertoire holds about 82,000 clones, with less than 90% as singletons. The sequences come from blood, collected after dendritic cell vaccination. Receptor source: a human donor with glioblastoma. Each CDR3 is given with its conserved first and last residue. D genes are given only for firm matches. Rows may omit the clone size; those that give it use once, few, many or a size class.

V	J	size	D	DNA	CDR3
TRBV10-3	TRBJ1-4	-	-	TGTGCCATCTCCGGAGCAACTAATGAAAAACTGTTTTTT	CAISGATNEKLFF
TRBV7-3	TRBJ1-6	once	-	TGTGCCAGCAGCCCGGGAGGGAATTCACCCCTCCACTTT	CASSPGGNSPLHF
TRBV10-3	TRBJ2-7	-	TRBD2	TGTGCCATCAGTGGCGGCGGGGGGGCCCTCTACGAGCAGTACTTC	CAISGGGGALYEQYF
TRBV30	TRBJ2-1	-	TRBD2	TGTGCCTGGAGTGCTCCGGGACTAGCTTCCTACAATGAGCAGTTCTTC	CAWSAPGLASYNEQFF
TRBV2	TRBJ1-1	-	TRBD1	TGTGCCAGCATGCCGGGACAGGGGGTGAACACTGAAGCTTTCTTT	CASMPGQGVNTEAFF
TRBV7-3	TRBJ1-2	-	TRBD1	TGTGCCAGCAGCCCAGACTCGGGACAGGGATACGGCTACACCTTC	CASSPDSGQGYGYTF
TRBV18	TRBJ2-3	-	-	TGTGCCAGCTCGCCCTCTGCACTACAGGGAAGGTATTCAGATACGCAGTATTTT	CASSPSALQGRYSDTQYF
TRBV27	TRBJ1-1	-	TRBD1	TGTGCCAGCAGTCCTTCAGGGGGCGAGGAGTACACTGAAGCTTTCTTT	CASSPSGGEEYTEAFF
TRBV2	TRBJ2-7	-	TRBD1	TGTGCCAGCAGTCACGTCTTGGGACAGGGGGACGAGCAGTACTTC	CASSHVLGQGDEQYF
TRBV25-1	TRBJ1-2	-	-	TGTGCCAGCAGTGACTTCGCGGACAGCTATGGCTACACCTTC	CASSDFADSYGYTF
TRBV2	TRBJ1-4	few	-	TGTGCCAGCAGTGAAGGCGGGATTAATGAAAAACTGTTTTTT	CASSEGGINEKLFF
TRBV4-3	TRBJ2-3	-	-	TGCGCCAGCAGCCAAGGGGAGAGTCAGAGAGAAACAGATACGCAGTATTTT	CASSQGESQRETDTQYF
TRBV7-2	TRBJ1-4	-	-	TGTGCCAGCAGCTTAGGCCCTGTGGGGGCGGCTAATGAAAAACTGTTTTTT	CASSLGPVGAANEKLFF
TRBV5-1	TRBJ2-1	-	TRBD2	TGCGCCAGCAGCTTGGGGGGAGGGGACAATGAGCAGTTCTTC	CASSLGGGDNEQFF
TRBV2	TRBJ1-3	few	TRBD1	TGTGCCAGCAGCGGAAGGACAGGGTCAAACACCATATATTTT	CASSGRTGSNTIYF
TRBV30	TRBJ2-7	-	TRBD2	TGTGCCTGGAGCCTTTTGAGGGACGGACTAGCCTACGAGCAGTACTTC	CAWSLLRDGLAYEQYF
TRBV5-6	TRBJ2-5	-	-	TGTGCCAGCAGCTTGGCAACGGGGGGCGCGACGGAGACCCAGTACTTC	CASSLATGGATETQYF
TRBV7-2	TRBJ1-2	few	-	TGTGCCAGCAGCTTAGAACAGGGCGCCTATGGCTACACCTTC	CASSLEQGAYGYTF
TRBV5-6	TRBJ2-1	-	TRBD2	TGTGCCAGCAGCTTGGCGGCGGGGGGGGGAAATGAGCAGTTCTTC	CASSLAAGGGNEQFF
TRBV18	TRBJ1-4	-	TRBD1	TGTGCCAGCTCACTCGGACAGGTTGCCGCTTATGAAAAACTGTTTTTT	CASSLGQVAAYEKLFF
TRBV9	TRBJ2-5	few	TRBD2	TGTGCCAGCTCTCGGGGGGGCATAGTAGAGACCCAGTACTTC	CASSRGGIVETQYF
TRBV5-6	TRBJ1-5	-	TRBD1	TGTGCCAGCAGCGGACAGGGTCGTAGCAATCAGCCCCAGCATTTT	CASSGQGRSNQPQHF
TRBV6-5	TRBJ1-1	-	TRBD1	TGTGCCAGTTTAGAAACGGACAGGGGTACTGAAGCTTTCTTT	CASLETDRGTEAFF
TRBV29-1	TRBJ2-5	-	TRBD2	TGCAGCGTTGAAGGGACTAGCGGGAACCAAGAGACCCAGTACTTC	CSVEGTSGNQETQYF
TRBV2	TRBJ1-2	many	-	TGTGCCAGCAGTGTACGACAGGAATTCGGCTACACCTTC	CASSVRQEFGYTF
TRBV5-5	TRBJ2-7	-	-	TGTGCCAGCAGCTTGTTGGACAAGACCTACGAGCAGTACTTC	CASSLLDKTYEQYF
TRBV6-5	TRBJ1-1	-	-	TGTGCCAGCAGTGTCAGACAGACGAACACTGAAGCTTTCTTT	CASSVRQTNTEAFF
TRBV7-2	TRBJ1-3	-	-	TGTGCCAGCAGCTTCAAAGCGGGCAGTCCCTTCTCTGGAAACACCATATATTTT	CASSFKAGSPFSGNTIYF
TRBV27	TRBJ1-6	-	-	TGTGCCAGCAGTTTAGCAGACGGGTTAATTAATTCACCCCTCCACTTT	CASSLADGLINSPLHF
TRBV2	TRBJ2-7	-	TRBD2	TGTGCCAGCAGGGTCCCGGGACTAGCGGGGGGGAGCTCCTACGAGCAGTACTTC	CASRVPGLAGGSSYEQYF